This TCR beta chain comes out of a study of T cells after somatic rescue of genetic block. Assay used: immunoSEQ multiplex PCR; TCRdb lists only in-frame clones, some missing. The table has around 67,000 clones, about nine tenths seen once. The TCR originated in a man aged 30-40 years. The specimen was peripheral blood mononuclear cells (PBMCs).

The CDR3 region is CASSLVQGSRYEQYF. In DNA form, the CDR3 reads TGTGCCAGCAGCTTAGTTCAGGGGAGTAGATACGAGCAGTACTTC. This chain joins TRBV7-9 and TRBJ2-7; the D gene is possibly TRBD1 (6 bases). V shed 1 base and J shed 4 bases, with 14 bases lying between them. Germline V lookup: CDR1 SEHNR, CDR2 FQNEAQ (reference sequence). This CDR3 is built from 15 residues.